This T cell receptor beta chain was obtained from a study of cytomegalovirus exposure and HLA in healthy donors. Notes on the study in general: Analyzed later, association rates of TCRs varied across HLA loci, with DRB1 most and HLA-C fewest. Accurate predictions that matched the HLA-A and HLA-B alleles of most subjects were reportedly made from TCR beta sequences. In a later analysis, TCR beta V- and J-gene trimming showed a link to a missense DCLRE1C variant.

The donors were healthy bone marrow donors. Vbeta (60) and Jbeta (13) primers were used in the PCR. Produced via immunoSEQ multiplex PCR; TCRdb's table is partial and in-frame only. The table has approximately 76,000 clones, roughly 73% seen once. Trimming cost V 4 bases and J 10 bases; bases outside gene matches: 13. Germline V gives CDR1 SGHNT, CDR2 YYREEE (reference sequence). This CDR3 is built from 15 residues. To note about this clone: Its antigen is undetermined.

This receptor was taken from a woman aged 40 to 55 in good health and CMV-seropositive. The sample was PBMCs. The J gene is TRBJ1-4, the V gene TRBV5-4; 7 bases agree with TRBD1. CDR3 sequence: CASSDGGQLGRKLFF. For the CDR3, the DNA is TGTGCCAGCAGCGACGGGGGACAGTTAGGACGAAAACTGTTTTTT.